Each of the 19 T cell receptor beta chains below was sequenced from the same sample in a study of beta chain features in type 1 diabetes. As every portion of the isolated RNA was reverse transcribed, the sequencing read expressed TCRB transcripts. Measured with immunoSEQ multiplex PCR; TCRdb has only the in-frame clones, and not every one. The sample consists of about 620,000 clones, about 14% of them appearing once. The sample taken for sequencing was naive CD4+ T cells from blood. The receptors originated from a young man in good health.

This clone was detected a few times. The chain has TRBV10-3 and TRBJ1-5, with D uncertain. This CDR3 is 14 amino acids long. Germline assignment: CDR1 ENHRY and CDR2 SYGVKD. Trimming pared 2 bases from V and 4 bases from J, leaving 9 bases between. The CDR3 DNA sequence: TGTGCCATCAGTGAGGGGTCTTTTAATCAGCCCCAGCATTTT. It yields the protein CAISEGSFNQPQHF.

A few counts support this clone. The chain has TRBV7-2 and TRBJ2-5; 9 bases agree with TRBD1. V shed 6 bases and J 2 bases; nucleotides not matched to a gene: 7. CDR1 and CDR2 (germline): SGHTA, FQGNSA. The CDR3 has 15 residues. CDR3 nucleotide sequence: TGTGCCAGCAGGACCGTACAGGGGGCTCAAGAGACCCAGTACTTC. It codes for CASRTVQGAQETQYF.

This clone has just a few counts. The sample has other DNA sequences that encode this CDR3 too. The chain joins TRBV7-3 to TRBJ2-3; tentative D call: TRBD2 (6 bases). Deletions cut 6 bases from V and 3 bases from J, with 10 bases between. Germline V gene sequence: CDR1 SGHTA, CDR2 FQGTGA. This CDR3 has 13 amino acids. The CDR3 reads CASSSGSTDTQYF. CDR3 sequence (DNA): TGTGCCAGCAGTTCCGGGAGTACAGATACGCAGTATTTT.

A note on this clone: At the DNA level, this CDR3 is encoded by other sequences in the same sample as well. This sequence joins TRBV18 and TRBJ2-1; D is possibly TRBD1 (6 bases). The germline gives CDR1 KGHSH, CDR2 LQKENI. CDR3 length: 15 residues. V lost 6 bases and J lost 0, with 12 bases in between. This chain's CDR3 is CASSPGTSSYNEQFF. Written as DNA, the CDR3 is TGTGCCAGCTCGCCCGGGACATCCTCCTACAATGAGCAGTTCTTC.

The chain employs TRBV18 and TRBJ2-7; D call uncertain. Per the germline V gene, CDR1 is KGHSH and CDR2 is LQKENI. This CDR3 has 13 amino acids. Trimming shortened V by 0 bases and J by 5 bases, and 8 bases separated the two germline ends. CDR3 residues: CASSPPTDHEQYF. CDR3 sequence (DNA): TGTGCCAGCTCACCACCAACGGACCACGAGCAGTACTTC.

This clone was recorded once. This chain connects TRBV11-1 to TRBJ2-3, with D perhaps TRBD1 or TRBD2 (7 bases each). This CDR3 has 16 residues. CDR1 is SGHAT, CDR2 FQDESV, per germline (reference sequence). The V end lost 4 bases, the J end lost 0 bases, and 14 bases lay between the germline ends. The CDR3 loop is CASSSRGDRSTDTQYF. The CDR3 coding sequence is TGTGCCAGCAGCTCCCGGGGGGACAGAAGCACAGATACGCAGTATTTT. Based on the CDR3 plus reference TRBV11-1 and TRBJ2-3, the full variable domain is EAEVAQSPRYKITEKSQAVAFWCDPISGHATLYWYRQILGQGPELLVQFQDESVVDDSQLPKDRFSAERLKGVDSTLKIQPAELGDSAMYLCASSSRGDRSTDTQYFGPGTRLTVL.

There are a few counts of this clone. The chain has TRBV5-4 and TRBJ2-4, with D perhaps TRBD2 (5 bases). Trimming stripped 3 bases from V and 2 bases from J, with 15 bases between. This CDR3 is 16 amino acids long. CDR1 and CDR2 (germline): SGHNT, YYREEE (reference sequence). The CDR3 sequence: CASSSVGVDPKNIQYF. Written as DNA, the CDR3 is TGTGCCAGCAGCTCGGTCGGGGTAGATCCCAAAAACATTCAGTACTTC.

This clone was found a few times. This rearrangement joins TRBV6-1 to TRBJ2-3, with a possible D match to TRBD1 (6 bases). There are 15 residues in the CDR3. V was clipped by 6 bases and J by 4 bases, with 17 bases between them. The germline gives CDR1 MNHNS, CDR2 SASEGT. The CDR3 nucleotides are TGTGCCAGCAGATACAACAGGGTAGGGGCAGATACGCAGTATTTT. This translates into CASRYNRVGADTQYF.

This clone has just a few counts. The chain joins TRBV5-1 to TRBJ2-5; no clear D gene. V lost 4 bases, J lost 5 bases, and 12 bases lay in between. This CDR3 comprises 13 residues. Germline lookup yields CDR1 SGHRS and CDR2 YFSETQ. The CDR3 spells CASSLTTKETQYF. CDR3 nucleotides: TGCGCCAGCAGCCTCACCACGAAGGAGACCCAGTACTTC. Looking up the rest from reference TRBV5-1 and TRBJ2-5 gives the full variable domain: KAGVTQTPRYLIKTRGQQVTLSCSPISGHRSVSWYQQTPGQGLQFLFEYFSETQRNKGNFPGRFSGRQFSNSRSEMNVSTLELGDSALYLCASSLTTKETQYFGPGTRLLVL.

With respect to this clone: The sample carries other DNA sequences with the same CDR3. V gene TRBV4-3 combines with J gene TRBJ2-3; 7 bases line up with TRBD1. V was pared by 0 bases and J by 3 bases, with 3 bases of the junction left unmatched. Germline lookup yields CDR1 LGHNA and CDR2 YSLEER. CDR3 size: 15 residues. CDR3 in amino acids: CASSQEGGRTDTQYF. CDR3 DNA sequence: TGCGCCAGCAGCCAAGAAGGGGGCAGAACAGATACGCAGTATTTT.

The CDR3 coding sequence is TGTGCCAGCTCACCGAGCCCTAGCACAGATACGCAGTATTTT. This gives the protein CASSPSPSTDTQYF. This chain uses TRBV18 with TRBJ2-3; D is uncertain. CDR1 is KGHSH, CDR2 LQKENI, per germline. V dropped 3 bases and J dropped 0 bases, with 7 bases sitting between them. This CDR3 is built from 14 residues.

This chain links TRBV6-5 with TRBJ2-3; D is possibly TRBD2 (6 bases). The CDR3 length is 15 residues. The germline gives CDR1 MNHEY, CDR2 SVGAGI. Trimming stripped 2 bases from V and 3 bases from J, with 12 bases between. Here the CDR3 DNA reads TGTGCCAGCAGTTACGTGGCGGGGCTAACAGATACGCAGTATTTT. It translates to CASSYVAGLTDTQYF.

This clone was counted between two and nine times. The sample carries other DNA sequences with the same CDR3. The chain combines TRBV7-3 with TRBJ2-4; 7 nucleotides match TRBD2. The CDR3 is 15 amino acids. V lost 5 bases, J lost 1 base, and 5 bases stayed unmatched. Germline CDR1 is SGHTA and CDR2 is FQGTGA. The CDR3 sequence is CASSPGGLAKNIQYF. The CDR3 DNA reads as TGTGCCAGCAGCCCGGGGGGATTGGCCAAAAACATTCAGTACTTC.

This clone has only a few counts. J is TRBJ2-7 and V is TRBV4-3; 7 bases are shared with TRBD2. Per the germline V gene, CDR1 is LGHNA and CDR2 is YSLEER. The CDR3 sequence is 15 residues long. V dropped 1 base and J dropped 4; count of bases not matched to a gene: 7. The CDR3 here is CASSQGQRGLYEQYF. The CDR3 DNA follows: TGCGCCAGCAGCCAAGGACAGCGGGGCTTGTACGAGCAGTACTTC.

The table lists this clone with a few counts. The rearrangement links TRBV7-2 to TRBJ2-1, with TRBD2 as a possible D gene (6 bases). This CDR3 has 16 residues. The V and J ends lost 5 bases and 4 bases respectively, with 18 bases between them. CDR1 is SGHTA, CDR2 FQGNSA, per germline. The CDR3 loop reads CASSPTPGLGYNEQFF. CDR3 in DNA: TGTGCCAGCAGCCCCACCCCGGGACTGGGATACAATGAGCAGTTCTTC.

This clone was seen only a few times. The V and J genes are TRBV4-3 and TRBJ2-7, with TRBD2 matching 11 bases. The ends lost 0 bases at V and 5 bases at J; junction bases unmatched: 6. The CDR3 has 16 amino acids. CDR1 and CDR2 (germline): LGHNA, YSLEER. The CDR3 DNA is TGCGCCAGCAGCCAAGATCTCACTAGCGGGAGTCACGAGCAGTACTTC. As protein: CASSQDLTSGSHEQYF.

This sequence joins TRBV7-2 and TRBJ2-3, with D unclear. CDR3 length: 13 amino acids. Looked up from germline, CDR1 is SGHTA and CDR2 is FQGNSA. The V end lost 2 bases, the J end lost 4 bases, and 7 bases lay between the germline ends. Written as DNA, the CDR3 is TGTGCCAGCAGCTTATTTTCGGCAGATACGCAGTATTTT. Its translation is CASSLFSADTQYF. The full variable domain, with the rest looked up from reference TRBV7-2 and TRBJ2-3, is GAGVSQSPSNKVTEKGKDVELRCDPISGHTALYWYRQSLGQGLEFLIYFQGNSAPDKSGLPSDRFSAERTGGSVSTLTIQRTQQEDSAVYLCASSLFSADTQYFGPGTRLTVL.

The chain recombines TRBV15 with TRBJ1-1; perhaps TRBD1 as D (5 bases). Germline assignment: CDR1 LNHNV and CDR2 YYDKDF (reference sequence). The CDR3 has 14 amino acids. The V end lost 1 base, the J end lost 3 bases, and 9 bases lay between the germline ends. CDR3 in amino acids: CATSRVGAHTEAFF. CDR3 in DNA: TGTGCCACCAGCAGAGTTGGGGCACACACTGAAGCTTTCTTT. Full variable domain (rest looked up from reference TRBV15 and TRBJ1-1): DAMVIQNPRYQVTQFGKPVTLSCSQTLNHNVMYWYQQKSSQAPKLLFHYYDKDFNNEADTPDNFQSRRPNTSFCFLDIRSPGLGDTAMYLCATSRVGAHTEAFFGQGTRLTVV.

The chain has TRBV11-3 and TRBJ2-1; 8 bases map to TRBD2. This CDR3 contains 16 residues. With V trimmed by 3 bases and J by 0 bases, 4 bases remained unmatched. Germline V CDR1 and CDR2: SGHNT, YENEEA. The CDR3 protein is CASSFSGRGSYNEQFF. CDR3 in DNA: TGTGCCAGCAGCTTTTCCGGGAGGGGCTCCTACAATGAGCAGTTCTTC.